A selection of T cell receptor beta chains follows, all from one sample in a study of T cell responses to AZD1222 COVID-19 vaccine. The method was immunoSEQ multiplex PCR; TCRdb's version includes in-frame clones alone and lacks a portion of them. The sample contains some 150,000 clones, 90% of which appear only once. The source material was peripheral blood, sampled 28 days after the second AZD1222 dose. The receptor set was obtained from an adult who received the AZD1222 COVID-19 vaccine. Each CDR3 is given with its conserved first and last residue. A D gene is named only where the DNA matches it firmly. Some rows mark clone size as missing; the rest say once, few, many or name a class of expanded clone.

abundance: -; v_gene: TRBV5-4; j_gene: TRBJ1-2; d_gene: TRBD1; len: 14; CDR3nt: TGTGCCAGCAGTCTTGGACAGGGGAGGGGTGGCTACACCTTC; CDR3aa: CASSLGQGRGGYTF
abundance: -; v_gene: TRBV29-1; j_gene: TRBJ2-7; d_gene: -; len: 12; CDR3nt: TGCAGCGTTGTTCAGGGACCCTACGAGCAGTACTTC; CDR3aa: CSVVQGPYEQYF
abundance: -; v_gene: TRBV30; j_gene: TRBJ1-2; d_gene: -; len: 13; CDR3nt: TGTGCCTGGAGCGGAACAGGGCTGGGAGGCTACACCTTC; CDR3aa: CAWSGTGLGGYTF
abundance: -; v_gene: TRBV7-6; j_gene: TRBJ2-1; d_gene: TRBD2; len: 16; CDR3nt: TGTGCCAGCAGCACGCCCCTGGCGGGAGGGGACAATGAGCAGTTCTTC; CDR3aa: CASSTPLAGGDNEQFF
abundance: -; v_gene: TRBV5-6; j_gene: TRBJ1-1; d_gene: -; len: 14; CDR3nt: TGTGCCAGCACACCGGCCCTTAGGAACACTGAAGCTTTCTTT; CDR3aa: CASTPALRNTEAFF
abundance: once; v_gene: TRBV30; j_gene: TRBJ1-3; d_gene: TRBD1; len: 15; CDR3nt: TGTGCCTGGAGTAAAGGGACAGGGGCTGGAAACACCATATATTTT; CDR3aa: CAWSKGTGAGNTIYF
abundance: -; v_gene: TRBV25-1; j_gene: TRBJ2-4; d_gene: TRBD2; len: 18; CDR3nt: TGTGCCAGCAGTGAATGGGTTGTCGGGGGGGGCGCTAGAAACATTCAGTACTTC; CDR3aa: CASSEWVVGGGARNIQYF
abundance: once; v_gene: TRBV15; j_gene: TRBJ2-6; d_gene: -; len: 17; CDR3nt: TGTGCCTCGCGGGGCGGGGCTGCTTTCTCTGGGGCCAACGTCCTGACTTTC; CDR3aa: CASRGGAAFSGANVLTF
abundance: -; v_gene: TRBV30; j_gene: TRBJ2-3; d_gene: TRBD2; len: 15; CDR3nt: TGTGCCTGGAGTTCTTTGGGGAGGGCCATAGATACGCAGTATTTT; CDR3aa: CAWSSLGRAIDTQYF
abundance: -; v_gene: TRBV5-1; j_gene: TRBJ2-5; d_gene: TRBD2; len: 13; CDR3nt: TGCGCCAGCCAGGCCGGGACTAGGGAGACCCAGTACTTC; CDR3aa: CASQAGTRETQYF
abundance: -; v_gene: TRBV11-2; j_gene: TRBJ1-1; d_gene: -; len: 13; CDR3nt: TGTGCCAGCAGCGTGAAGGGGAACACTGAAGCTTTCTTT; CDR3aa: CASSVKGNTEAFF
abundance: -; v_gene: TRBV2; j_gene: TRBJ1-2; d_gene: -; len: 14; CDR3nt: TGTGCCAGCAGTGTGGGGGAGTCCTACTATGGCTACACCTTC; CDR3aa: CASSVGESYYGYTF
abundance: -; v_gene: TRBV5-1; j_gene: TRBJ2-5; d_gene: TRBD2; len: 16; CDR3nt: TGCGCCAGCAGCTTGGCGGCGGGAGGGCCGGGCGAGACCCAGTACTTC; CDR3aa: CASSLAAGGPGETQYF
abundance: -; v_gene: TRBV2; j_gene: TRBJ1-2; d_gene: TRBD1; len: 13; CDR3nt: TGTGCCAGCAGACAGGGGCCTGACTATGGCTACACCTTC; CDR3aa: CASRQGPDYGYTF
abundance: once; v_gene: TRBV5-1; j_gene: TRBJ2-7; d_gene: -; len: 15; CDR3nt: TGCGCCAGCAGCGGAGGACCCCCGGGGCTCTACGAGCAGTACTTC; CDR3aa: CASSGGPPGLYEQYF
abundance: -; v_gene: TRBV19; j_gene: TRBJ2-1; d_gene: -; len: 15; CDR3nt: TGTGCCAGTAGTAATTCCCGGGTAAACTACAATGAGCAGTTCTTC; CDR3aa: CASSNSRVNYNEQFF
abundance: few; v_gene: TRBV7-2; j_gene: TRBJ1-2; d_gene: TRBD1; len: 16; CDR3nt: TGTGCCAGCAGCTTAGTGACAGGGGGCGCTGGGTATGGCTACACCTTC; CDR3aa: CASSLVTGGAGYGYTF
abundance: once; v_gene: TRBV6-5; j_gene: TRBJ2-1; d_gene: -; len: 14; CDR3nt: TGTGCCAGCATCCCCAGACGGGTGGACAATGAGCAGTTCTTC; CDR3aa: CASIPRRVDNEQFF
abundance: -; v_gene: TRBV11-2; j_gene: TRBJ2-7; d_gene: -; len: 12; CDR3nt: TGTGCCAGCAGCTTCCGTTCCTACGAGCAGTACTTC; CDR3aa: CASSFRSYEQYF
abundance: -; v_gene: TRBV15; j_gene: TRBJ2-7; d_gene: TRBD2; len: 17; CDR3nt: TGTGCCACCAGCAGAGCTAAAGTAGCGGGCCTTAACTACGAGCAGTACTTC; CDR3aa: CATSRAKVAGLNYEQYF
abundance: -; v_gene: TRBV5-1; j_gene: TRBJ2-2; d_gene: TRBD2; len: 16; CDR3nt: TGCGCCAGCAGCATTACTAGCGGGACGAACACCGGGGAGCTGTTTTTT; CDR3aa: CASSITSGTNTGELFF
abundance: -; v_gene: TRBV7-9; j_gene: TRBJ1-5; d_gene: -; len: 15; CDR3nt: TGTGCCAGCAGCTTAAGAGGGGATAGCAATCAGCCCCAGCATTTT; CDR3aa: CASSLRGDSNQPQHF
abundance: -; v_gene: TRBV12-3/TRBV12-4; j_gene: TRBJ1-2; d_gene: -; len: 12; CDR3nt: TGTGCCAGCAGAGGAAAGTCTGGGGGCTACACCTTC; CDR3aa: CASRGKSGGYTF
abundance: -; v_gene: TRBV19; j_gene: TRBJ2-5; d_gene: TRBD1; len: 15; CDR3nt: TGTGCCAGTACCCCTAAACAGGGGTACCAAGAGACCCAGTACTTC; CDR3aa: CASTPKQGYQETQYF
abundance: -; v_gene: TRBV7-2; j_gene: TRBJ1-2; d_gene: TRBD1; len: 14; CDR3nt: TGTGCCAGCAGCTATGGACAGGGCTATGATGGCTACACCTTC; CDR3aa: CASSYGQGYDGYTF
abundance: few; v_gene: TRBV3-1/TRBV3-2; j_gene: TRBJ1-5; d_gene: -; len: 13; CDR3nt: TGTGCCAGCAGCCAGGGGTCCTTTCAGCCCCAGCATTTT; CDR3aa: CASSQGSFQPQHF
abundance: -; v_gene: TRBV6-5; j_gene: TRBJ2-1; d_gene: TRBD2; len: 13; CDR3nt: TGTGCCAGCAAGGAGAGCGGGAGGAATGAGCAGTTCTTC; CDR3aa: CASKESGRNEQFF
abundance: -; v_gene: TRBV11-3; j_gene: TRBJ2-5; d_gene: -; len: 13; CDR3nt: TGTGCCAGCAGCTTAGGAAGTCAAGAGACCCAGTACTTC; CDR3aa: CASSLGSQETQYF
abundance: -; v_gene: TRBV6-2/TRBV6-3; j_gene: TRBJ1-2; d_gene: TRBD1; len: 15; CDR3nt: TGTGCCAGCAGTTACGGGACAGCTTCTAACTATGGCTACACCTTC; CDR3aa: CASSYGTASNYGYTF
abundance: -; v_gene: TRBV19; j_gene: TRBJ1-6; d_gene: -; len: 12; CDR3nt: TGTGCCAGTAGTCGGGGTAATTCACCCCTCCACTTT; CDR3aa: CASSRGNSPLHF
abundance: -; v_gene: TRBV7-9; j_gene: TRBJ2-4; d_gene: -; len: 13; CDR3nt: TGTGCCAGCAGCTCGGATTCTCGAGACATTCAGTACTTC; CDR3aa: CASSSDSRDIQYF
abundance: -; v_gene: TRBV5-4; j_gene: TRBJ2-1; d_gene: TRBD1; len: 15; CDR3nt: TGTGCCAGCAGCTGGGGACAGGGATCCTACAATGAGCAGTTCTTC; CDR3aa: CASSWGQGSYNEQFF
abundance: -; v_gene: TRBV19; j_gene: TRBJ2-1; d_gene: TRBD2; len: 18; CDR3nt: TGTGCCAGTAGTATTAGACTAGCGGGCCAAAGCTCCTACAATGAGCAGTTCTTC; CDR3aa: CASSIRLAGQSSYNEQFF
abundance: -; v_gene: TRBV11-2; j_gene: TRBJ1-6; d_gene: TRBD1; len: 15; CDR3nt: TGTGCCAGCAGCTTAGAGCCAGGGGGGAATTCACCCCTCCACTTT; CDR3aa: CASSLEPGGNSPLHF
abundance: -; v_gene: TRBV18; j_gene: TRBJ2-1; d_gene: -; len: 15; CDR3nt: TGTGCCAGCTCACCAAGGGCGGACCTCTTCAATGAGCAGTTCTTC; CDR3aa: CASSPRADLFNEQFF
abundance: -; v_gene: TRBV3-1/TRBV3-2; j_gene: TRBJ1-3; d_gene: TRBD1; len: 16; CDR3nt: TGTGCCAGCAGCCAACCGACAGGGGGCTCTGGAAACACCATATATTTT; CDR3aa: CASSQPTGGSGNTIYF
abundance: -; v_gene: TRBV27; j_gene: TRBJ2-1; d_gene: TRBD2; len: 19; CDR3nt: TGTGCCAGCAGCCGAGGACTAGCGGGAGTTTCCCGTATAGACAATGAGCAGTTCTTC; CDR3aa: CASSRGLAGVSRIDNEQFF
abundance: -; v_gene: TRBV18; j_gene: TRBJ1-1; d_gene: -; len: 13; CDR3nt: TGTGCCAGCTTGGGGACGGCGAACACTGAAGCTTTCTTT; CDR3aa: CASLGTANTEAFF
abundance: once; v_gene: TRBV5-6; j_gene: TRBJ2-2; d_gene: -; len: 14; CDR3nt: TGTGCCAGCAGCTTTGTGGCAGGGTCCGGGGAGCTGTTTTTT; CDR3aa: CASSFVAGSGELFF
abundance: -; v_gene: TRBV5-4; j_gene: TRBJ1-2; d_gene: TRBD1; len: 14; CDR3nt: TGTGCCAGCAGCTTGGACAGGGGGTTGTATGGCTACACCTTC; CDR3aa: CASSLDRGLYGYTF
abundance: -; v_gene: TRBV3-1/TRBV3-2; j_gene: TRBJ2-1; d_gene: -; len: 15; CDR3nt: TGTGCCAGCAGCCATTCGGGACGTACCGGAGGGGAACAGTTCTTC; CDR3aa: CASSHSGRTGGEQFF
abundance: -; v_gene: TRBV4-1; j_gene: TRBJ2-3; d_gene: -; len: 16; CDR3nt: TGCGCCAGCAGCCAAGTCATAGCGCAAAGCACAGATACGCAGTATTTT; CDR3aa: CASSQVIAQSTDTQYF
abundance: -; v_gene: TRBV18; j_gene: TRBJ1-1; d_gene: TRBD1; len: 16; CDR3nt: TGTGCCAGCTCATCCGTTGCAGGACAGGGTCCCACTGAAGCTTTCTTT; CDR3aa: CASSSVAGQGPTEAFF
abundance: -; v_gene: TRBV5-1; j_gene: TRBJ2-7; d_gene: -; len: 16; CDR3nt: TGCGCCAGCAGCTTGGTGAATATGGGGGCCTCCCACGAGCAGTACTTC; CDR3aa: CASSLVNMGASHEQYF
abundance: once; v_gene: TRBV11-2; j_gene: TRBJ2-1; d_gene: -; len: 16; CDR3nt: TGTGCCAGCAGCTTAGCTGGTAGCGGTAGTAGGAATGAGCAGTTCTTC; CDR3aa: CASSLAGSGSRNEQFF
abundance: -; v_gene: TRBV6-1; j_gene: TRBJ1-1; d_gene: -; len: 17; CDR3nt: TGTGCCAGCAGTGAAGCGGTCCGGAGGGGTCCAAACACTGAAGCTTTCTTT; CDR3aa: CASSEAVRRGPNTEAFF
abundance: -; v_gene: TRBV4-1; j_gene: TRBJ1-2; d_gene: -; len: 16; CDR3nt: TGCGCCAGCAGCCAAGAAGGGGGGGGCAGTAACTATGGCTACACCTTC; CDR3aa: CASSQEGGGSNYGYTF
abundance: -; v_gene: TRBV7-9; j_gene: TRBJ2-7; d_gene: TRBD1; len: 14; CDR3nt: TGTGCCAGCAGCCAAGGGGGCACGTGGTACGAGCAGTACTTC; CDR3aa: CASSQGGTWYEQYF
abundance: -; v_gene: TRBV27; j_gene: TRBJ1-1; d_gene: TRBD1; len: 13; CDR3nt: TGTGCCAGCAGTTGGGGGACAGGGACTGTTGCTTTCTTT; CDR3aa: CASSWGTGTVAFF
abundance: -; v_gene: TRBV5-4; j_gene: TRBJ2-3; d_gene: -; len: 14; CDR3nt: TGTGCCAGCAGCTTGGGGCGGGGCACAGATACGCAGTATTTT; CDR3aa: CASSLGRGTDTQYF